These 27 T cell receptor beta chains came from one sample sequenced in a study of shared clonotypes between healthy human individuals. Profiling relied on immunoSEQ multiplex PCR, and the TCRdb table lists in-frame clones only, not all of them. Of about 320,000 clones in the sample, about nine tenths were seen once. The sequenced sample consisted of memory CD8+ T cells sorted from blood. The subset was: CD45RO+ cells pooled with CCR7-negative TemRA cells. All receptors derive from a man aged 18 to 29 in good health.

The chain couples TRBV27 to TRBJ1-1; TRBD1 matches 8 bases. Germline V gene data show CDR1 as MNHEY and CDR2 as SMNVEV (reference sequence). The CDR3 is 15 residues long. The junction had 3 bases not matched to a gene; V was cut back by 0 bases and J by 3 bases. Here the CDR3 DNA reads TGTGCCAGCAGTTTATCTAGGACAGGGTACACTGAAGCTTTCTTT. Encoded protein: CASSLSRTGYTEAFF.

V and J are TRBV9 and TRBJ2-5; 11 bases fit TRBD1. This CDR3 is 17 amino acids long. Germline V gene lookup returns CDR1 SGDLS and CDR2 YYNGEE. The V and J ends lost 4 bases and 5 bases, in that order; junction bases with no gene match: 13. The CDR3 loop is CASSSRHGQGAWETQYF. The DNA for the CDR3 is TGTGCCAGCAGCTCCAGACACGGACAGGGGGCATGGGAGACCCAGTACTTC.

The V gene is TRBV30, the J gene TRBJ2-7; D is possibly TRBD1 (5 bases). The CDR3 has 12 residues. Germline values: CDR1 GTSNPN, CDR2 SVGIG (reference sequence). The V and J ends lost 2 bases and 6 bases respectively, with 11 bases between them. The DNA for the CDR3 is TGTGCCTGGAGTACTTACAGGACCGAGCAGTACTTC. This gives the protein CAWSTYRTEQYF.

This clone was observed many times. The gene calls are TRBV7-9 and TRBJ1-5; D remains unclear. The germline CDR1 and CDR2 sequences are SEHNR and FQNEAQ (reference sequence). This CDR3 has 14 amino acids. The V end lost 5 bases, the J end lost 5 bases, and 13 bases lay between the germline ends. Written as DNA, the CDR3 is TGTGCCAGCAGCGCTAACTGGATGGATCAGCCCCAGCATTTT. Its translation: CASSANWMDQPQHF.

The chain is built from TRBV4-1 and TRBJ2-6; 9 bases agree with TRBD1. The ends lost 6 bases at V and 0 bases at J; junction bases unmatched: 6. The CDR3 is 17 residues long. Germline CDR1 and CDR2: MGHRA and YSYEKL. Written as DNA, the CDR3 is TGCGCCAGCAGACCCGGGACAGGGAACTCTGGGGCCAACGTCCTGACTTTC. Encoded protein: CASRPGTGNSGANVLTF.

In this sample, this clone turned up once. The V and J genes are TRBV6-1 and TRBJ2-7; D call uncertain. Germline V gene data show CDR1 as MNHNS and CDR2 as SASEGT. The V end was cut by 2 bases, the J end by 4 bases, with 15 bases between. CDR3 length: 15 amino acids. CDR3 nucleotides: TGTGCCAGCAGTGAATTGAGGTGGAGTAATTACGAGCAGTACTTC. Protein sequence: CASSELRWSNYEQYF.

This sequence joins TRBV27 and TRBJ1-1; D is uncertain. The CDR3 sequence is 13 residues long. From germline, CDR1 is MNHEY and CDR2 SMNVEV (reference sequence). The V end was cut by 5 bases, the J end by 1 base, with 8 bases between. The CDR3 DNA reads as TGTGCCAGCAGTCCAACCCCGAACACTGAAGCTTTCTTT. Residues: CASSPTPNTEAFF.

The chain uses TRBV7-9 and TRBJ2-1, with TRBD1 matching 10 bases. The CDR3 is 14 residues long. The V gene's germline CDR1 is SEHNR and CDR2 FQNEAQ (reference sequence). The V and J ends lost 1 base and 12 bases, in that order; junction bases with no gene match: 6. Here the CDR3 reads CASSLGFGQGGQFF. For the CDR3, the DNA is TGTGCCAGCAGCTTAGGGTTCGGACAGGGGGGGCAGTTCTTC.

The chain links TRBV27 to TRBJ1-2; D is unclear. The CDR3 runs to 14 residues. Germline lookup yields CDR1 MNHEY and CDR2 SMNVEV (reference sequence). V lost 6 bases to trimming and J lost 4 bases, with 15 bases between them. CDR3 coding DNA: TGTGCCAGCAGCTACCACAAGAACTTCTATGGCTACACCTTC. Translation: CASSYHKNFYGYTF.

This clone has just a few counts. This specimen includes other DNA sequences encoding the same CDR3. In DNA, the CDR3 is TGCGCCAGCAGCTTGGCCGGCGGGGGTGGCTACGAGCAGTACTTC. This sequence encodes CASSLAGGGGYEQYF. The J gene is TRBJ2-7, the V gene TRBV5-1, with 7 bases lining up with TRBD2. V lost 0 bases, J lost 3 bases, and 6 bases stayed unmatched. The CDR3 extends over 15 amino acids. Per the germline V gene, CDR1 is SGHRS and CDR2 is YFSETQ.

The chain joins TRBV27 to TRBJ1-6; no firm D call. With 4 bases removed from V and 8 bases from J, the gap between germline ends came to 12 bases. The V gene's germline CDR1 is MNHEY and CDR2 SMNVEV (reference sequence). The length of the CDR3 is 14 residues. This chain's CDR3 is CASSSIHSDSPLHF. The DNA for the CDR3 is TGTGCCAGCAGTTCCATACACTCGGATTCACCCCTCCACTTT.

The V and J genes are TRBV6-5 and TRBJ2-5, with 9 bases fitting TRBD2. The CDR3 is 16 residues long. Germline CDR1 reads MNHEY; CDR2 reads SVGAGI. Trimming took 1 base from V and 5 from J; bases not matched to a gene: 8. CDR3: CASSYWGGRAVETQYF. In DNA form, the CDR3 reads TGTGCCAGCAGTTACTGGGGCGGGAGGGCCGTGGAGACCCAGTACTTC.

The chain has TRBV14 and TRBJ2-5; no clear D. The CDR3 contains 15 residues. Germline CDR1 SGHDN, CDR2 FVKESK. Deletions cut 1 base from V and 3 bases from J, with 12 bases between. The CDR3 coding sequence is TGTGCCAGCAGCCAAGTGAGCTCGGCTGAAGAGACCCAGTACTTC. Amino acid sequence: CASSQVSSAEETQYF.

The V call is TRBV9, the J call TRBJ2-3; D uncertain. Germline V gene lookup returns CDR1 SGDLS and CDR2 YYNGEE. CDR3 length: 16 residues. V lost 4 bases and J 6 bases, leaving 21 bases between the germline ends. CDR3 DNA sequence: TGTGCCAGCAGCCCTAAGGACGTCGGTCTCGCCGATACGCAGTATTTT. Translation: CASSPKDVGLADTQYF. The full variable domain, in which reference TRBV9 and TRBJ2-3 provide the parts outside the CDR3, is DSGVTQTPKHLITATGQRVTLRCSPRSGDLSVYWYQQSLDQGLQFLIQYYNGEERAKGNILERFSAQQFPDLHSELNLSSLELGDSALYFCASSPKDVGLADTQYFGPGTRLTVL.

The chain uses TRBV27 and TRBJ2-3; the match to TRBD2 covers 7 bases. Germline V gives CDR1 MNHEY, CDR2 SMNVEV (reference sequence). V dropped 5 bases and J dropped 3; count of bases not matched to a gene: 5. The CDR3 has 14 residues. CDR3 coding DNA: TGTGCCAGCAGTACCGCTAGCGGTACAGATACGCAGTATTTT. Translation: CASSTASGTDTQYF.

The V gene is TRBV7-9, the J gene TRBJ2-6; TRBD1 matches 11 bases. J lost 3 bases, V lost 5 bases, and 6 bases had no gene match. Per germline, CDR1 SEHNR and CDR2 FQNEAQ (reference sequence). The CDR3 contains 17 residues. In DNA, the CDR3 is TGTGCCAGCAGCAGCCCGGACAGGGGGCATGGGGCCAACGTCCTGACTTTC. Translating it yields CASSSPDRGHGANVLTF.

The rearrangement uses TRBV11-2 and TRBJ2-3, with 10 bases lining up with TRBD2. The ends lost 3 bases at V and 1 base at J; junction bases unmatched: 1. CDR1 is SGHAT and CDR2 is FQNNGV in the germline V gene. The CDR3 spans 15 residues. CDR3 residues: CASSLGTSGTDTQYF. The CDR3 DNA is TGTGCCAGCAGCTTGGGGACTAGCGGCACAGATACGCAGTATTTT.

The V gene is TRBV27, the J gene TRBJ2-2; D might be TRBD2 (7 bases). Germline values: CDR1 MNHEY, CDR2 SMNVEV (reference sequence). Trimming removed 5 bases from V and 4 bases from J, with 11 bases in between. CDR3 length: 14 residues. The CDR3 nucleotides are TGTGCCAGCAGTGTCGGGGGGCCCACCGGGGAGCTGTTTTTT. This encodes CASSVGGPTGELFF.

The CDR3 region is CASSFTGAAYEQYF. CDR3 in DNA: TGTGCCAGCAGCTTCACAGGGGCCGCCTACGAGCAGTACTTC. This chain joins TRBV7-2 and TRBJ2-7; 7 nucleotides line up with TRBD1. There are 14 residues in the CDR3. Germline lookup yields CDR1 SGHTA and CDR2 FQGNSA. V dropped 3 bases and J dropped 2; count of bases not matched to a gene: 4.

This chain links TRBV7-9 with TRBJ2-3; 7 bases map to TRBD2. Trimming removed 1 base from V and 3 bases from J; junction bases left unmatched: 13. Germline lookup yields CDR1 SEHNR and CDR2 FQNEAQ (reference sequence). The CDR3 contains 18 residues. CDR3 region: CASSLGVSGAGWTDTQYF. CDR3 DNA sequence: TGTGCCAGCAGCTTAGGGGTAAGCGGGGCCGGGTGGACAGATACGCAGTATTTT.

The genes are TRBV13 and TRBJ2-7; D gene uncertain. The V and J ends lost 4 bases and 7 bases respectively, with 17 bases between them. The CDR3 spans 14 residues. The germline gives CDR1 PRHDT, CDR2 FYEKMQ (reference sequence). In nucleotides, the CDR3 is TGTGCCAGCAGCTCGAGCCCGGGTGGGGAAGAGCAGTACTTC. It yields the protein CASSSSPGGEEQYF.

Comments on this clone: At the DNA level, this CDR3 is encoded by other sequences in the same sample as well. The chain carries TRBV6-5 and TRBJ2-7; D possibly corresponds to TRBD2 (5 bases). Trimming left V 6 bases short and J 0 bases short, with 9 bases between. Per the germline V gene, CDR1 is MNHEY and CDR2 is SVGAGI. The CDR3 has 13 residues. The CDR3 loop is CASSPGSSYEQYF. DNA for the CDR3: TGTGCCAGCAGCCCGGGATCCTCCTACGAGCAGTACTTC.

Ten or more counts support this clone. V usage is TRBV7-9 and J usage is TRBJ2-1, with a tentative D call TRBD1 (6 bases). Trimming cost V 3 bases and J 8 bases, with 14 bases left between them. There are 14 residues in the CDR3. CDR1 is SEHNR and CDR2 is FQNEAQ in the germline V gene (reference sequence). CDR3 bases: TGTGCCAGCAGCTTTTCCCACACAGGGTATGAGCAGTTCTTC. Translation: CASSFSHTGYEQFF.

Judged by abundance, this clone is medium-sized (0.01 to 0.1%). V usage is TRBV14 and J usage is TRBJ2-2, with D unclear. Germline V lookup: CDR1 SGHDN, CDR2 FVKESK. CDR3 size: 15 residues. V gave up 1 base and J gave up 7 bases, with 13 bases separating them. The CDR3 DNA reads TGTGCCAGCAGCCAAGCCCAGGCCTTGGGCGGGGAGCTGTTTTTT. Translation: CASSQAQALGGELFF.

The rearrangement links TRBV27 to TRBJ2-5; 10 bases match TRBD2. Germline V lookup: CDR1 MNHEY, CDR2 SMNVEV (reference sequence). CDR3 size: 14 residues. V dropped 5 bases and J dropped 5; count of bases not matched to a gene: 5. The CDR3 protein is CASSKREGPETQYF. Here the CDR3 DNA reads TGTGCCAGCAGTAAGCGGGAGGGCCCTGAGACCCAGTACTTC.

The chain couples TRBV19 to TRBJ2-7; the match to TRBD1 covers 8 bases. The CDR3 extends over 14 amino acids. Per germline, CDR1 LNHDA and CDR2 SQIVND (reference sequence). V shed 4 bases and J 2 bases; nucleotides not matched to a gene: 4. CDR3 region: CASSSAQGAYEQYF. For the CDR3, the DNA is TGTGCCAGTAGTAGTGCACAGGGGGCCTACGAGCAGTACTTC.

The CDR3 region has the DNA TGCGCCAGCAGTGAGGAGACTAGTATCGATGAGCAGTTCTTC. Its protein product is CASSEETSIDEQFF. The rearrangement joins TRBV10-1 to TRBJ2-1; weak D call: TRBD2 (6 bases). The CDR3 contains 14 residues. Trimming removed 2 bases from V and 8 bases from J, with 13 bases in between. The germline V gene has CDR1 WNHNN and CDR2 SYGVQD (reference sequence).